This T cell receptor (beta chain) was identified in a study of blood T cell repertoires in COVID-19. This clone is a singleton in its sample. Trimming shortened V by 1 base and J by 7 bases, and 11 bases separated the two germline ends. Germline lookup yields CDR1 SGHTA and CDR2 FQGNSA. This CDR3 contains 13 residues. Produced via immunoSEQ multiplex PCR; TCRdb's table is partial and in-frame only. In the table there are 300,000 to 400,000 clones, approximately 86% of which are singletons. Study members were between 18 and 89 years old and lived in around 24 US regions. This chain joins TRBV7-2 and TRBJ2-7; D might be TRBD1 (5 bases). This clonotype was sampled from a woman between 40 and 55 years old with acute COVID-19. Sequenced sample: PBMCs or T cells enriched from blood (not recorded which). CDR3 DNA sequence: TGTGCCAGCAGCTTAGTACCAGGGAATGAGCAGTACTTC. Amino acid sequence: CASSLVPGNEQYF.